Listed below are T cell receptor beta chains from one sample, sequenced in a study of blood T cell repertoires in COVID-19. Clones were sequenced by immunoSEQ multiplex PCR, and TCRdb holds only the in-frame ones, with some missing. The sample consists of 350,000 to 450,000 clones, roughly 85% of them appearing once. The specimen was peripheral blood. The receptors here all came from a woman aged 18 to 35 with acute or convalescent COVID-19. Each CDR3 is given with its conserved first and last residue. D genes are given only for firm matches. Only part of the rows carry a size: once, few, many, or a class if the clone is expanded.

clone size	D gene	V gene	J gene	CDR3 protein	CDR3 DNA
-	-	TRBV6-1	TRBJ1-1	CASSEMGGVAEAFF	TGTGCCAGCAGTGAAATGGGGGGGGTAGCTGAAGCTTTCTTT
-	TRBD1	TRBV2	TRBJ1-1	CASDRGTEAFF	TGTGCCAGCGACAGGGGCACTGAAGCTTTCTTT
few	-	TRBV5-6	TRBJ1-5	CASSLFRTATSNQPQHF	TGTGCCAGCAGCTTGTTCCGGACAGCTACCAGCAATCAGCCCCAGCATTTT
-	TRBD1	TRBV19	TRBJ2-3	CASTITTGDGTDTQYF	TGTGCCAGTACAATAACAACAGGGGACGGCACAGATACGCAGTATTTT
-	TRBD1	TRBV2	TRBJ1-2	CASRDKTGGYGYTF	TGTGCCAGCAGAGACAAGACAGGGGGCTATGGCTACACCTTC
-	TRBD1	TRBV5-5	TRBJ2-7	CASRVGTGPYEQYF	TGTGCCAGCAGGGTGGGGACAGGTCCCTACGAGCAGTACTTC
-	TRBD1	TRBV19	TRBJ1-2	CASSPGTGNGYTF	TGTGCCAGTAGTCCGGGGACAGGGAATGGCTACACCTTC
-	-	TRBV30	TRBJ1-6	CAWSVGQGNSPLHF	TGTGCCTGGAGTGTAGGGCAGGGCAATTCACCCCTCCACTTT
-	TRBD1	TRBV11-2	TRBJ1-1	CASSLGGTGAEAFF	TGTGCCAGCAGCCTGGGGGGGACAGGGGCTGAAGCTTTCTTT
-	TRBD1	TRBV6-5	TRBJ2-7	CASSGQEQQYF	TGTGCCAGCAGCGGACAGGAGCAGCAGTACTTC
-	TRBD1	TRBV19	TRBJ1-1	CASSLPGGWAFF	TGTGCCAGTAGCCTACCAGGGGGCTGGGCTTTCTTT
-	TRBD2	TRBV2	TRBJ2-3	CASSESGGPVDTQYF	TGTGCCAGCAGTGAAAGCGGGGGGCCGGTAGATACGCAGTATTTT
-	TRBD1	TRBV19	TRBJ1-5	CASSPDRGLQPQHF	TGTGCCAGTAGTCCGGACAGGGGGCTTCAGCCCCAGCATTTT
-	TRBD2	TRBV12-5	TRBJ2-1	CASGFVVGGSGGTNEQFF	TGTGCTAGTGGTTTCGTGGTAGGAGGCAGCGGGGGAACCAATGAGCAGTTCTTC
-	-	TRBV6-6	TRBJ1-5	CASSYVDNNQPQHF	TGTGCCAGCAGTTACGTTGACAACAATCAGCCCCAGCATTTT
-	-	TRBV28	TRBJ1-1	CASSLHTGRTEAFF	TGTGCCAGCAGTTTGCACACAGGGCGTACTGAAGCTTTCTTT
-	-	TRBV11-2	TRBJ2-3	CASSSIRDIYTDTQYF	TGTGCCAGCAGCTCGATCCGGGACATCTACACAGATACGCAGTATTTT